The clone carrying this T cell receptor (beta chain) has just a few counts. Its antigen remains unidentified. CDR3 length: 17 amino acids. Germline lookup yields CDR1 SGHAT and CDR2 FQNNGV. The trim removed 4 bases at V and 0 bases at J, leaving 9 bases unmatched. This entry comes from a study of identical twins. General observations from the study: For monozygotic twins, models underestimated out-of-frame TCR alpha sharing. With beta out-of-frame sequences, excess sharing by twins was weaker. Potential partial confounding of zero-insertion analyses by invariant MAIT and iNKT cells was noted.

TCRdb ran MiXCR on the 5' RACE reads and lists one entry per CDR3 protein. There are nearly 900,000 distinct CDR3 sequences in the sample; 9% to 15% occur only once, and about 1.5% lies in the top ten. All donors were healthy Caucasians. The same data also went into a second study, on yellow fever vaccine responses in identical twins.

This sequence was found in a woman aged 18-29 years in good health. Sequencing input: PBMCs. V usage is TRBV11-2 and J usage is TRBJ2-7; 10 bases line up with TRBD2. For the CDR3, the DNA is TGTGCCAGCAGCTCCAGGGGACCTAGCGGGAGCTCCTACGAGCAGTACTTC. Residues: CASSSRGPSGSSYEQYF.